The sequence of this TCR beta chain was determined in a study of shared clonotypes between healthy human individuals (dated by TCRdb to the early 2020s). Regarding the complete study: Two women and three men aged 18 to 49 years were included in the cohort. To estimate repertoire size and how much clonotypes are shared between individuals, the study performed deep sequencing of blood TCR repertoires from five healthy adults. Each donor's leukapheresis produced roughly between roughly 0.85 and 9.5 billion PBMCs. For each donor, CD4 naive and CD4 memory were each run on three plates, CD8 naive on two plates, and CD8 memory on one plate. To increase sequencing depth and limit assay-specific biases, different laboratories used diverse techniques to prepare libraries and sequence TCR repertoires. Paper-wide results and their limitations: Based on pairwise subsampling, the degree of clonotype sharing among donors was expected to be affected by sequencing depth. The genetic and exposure-history diversity represented was limited by the small number of donors. Sampling was restricted to blood, and TCR repertoires in tissues likely differ from the TCR repertoires found in blood. When four donors were compared, the shared fraction of clonotypes was around 5% for naive CD4, 3.5% to 4% for naive CD8, about 2.4% for memory CD4, and approximately 0.4% for memory CD8. Rarefaction of sorted-subset datasets indicated incomplete sequencing despite the large sequencing depth. Compared with non-shared clonotypes, the clonotypes found in all four sorted-subset donors had higher generation probabilities. Naive subsets generally had larger estimated clonotype richness than memory subsets.

Using the deep immunoSEQ assay, TCR CDR3 regions were amplified from genomic DNA by multiplex PCR. For each cell subset, the extracted genomic DNA was distributed evenly across all wells of several immunoSEQ 96-well plates, and each plate served as one replicate. Each replicate PCR for sorted subsets received 200 ng genomic DNA, equal to about 29,000 T cell genomes. Purified libraries were measured with a Qubit 3.0 fluorometer, size-checked on a Bioanalyzer 2100, and measured again with the KAPA Library Quantification kit. Every immunoSEQ 96-well plate was sequenced on a dedicated single-read 150-cycle Illumina NextSeq 550 flow cell. Per the authors' processing: Because the immunoSEQ output held only junctional sequences and lacked quality scores, the filtering could not match the filtering applied to full-length reads. To assign V/J genes and CDR3, sequences were annotated against IMGT germline references using PyIR, a Python wrapper for IgBLAST v1.9. Reads with weak V/J assignments (E-value above 1e-6), missing CDR3, stop codons, out-of-frame junctions, or ambiguous translated residues were removed. A V3J clonotype was defined by an identical inferred V gene, J gene, and CDR3 amino acid sequence. The percentage overlap between two repertoires was calculated by dividing the number of shared unique clonotypes by the size of the smaller repertoire. Richness of each repertoire was evaluated using RTK rarefaction, the Chao1 estimator, and Recon v2.1 estimates of unobserved clonotypes. For all TCRbeta clonotypes obtained by the gDNA method from four donors, generation probabilities were computed with OLGA. TCRdb re-hosts the immuneACCESS table, in-frame sequences only. Its copies lack some clones; in the studies checked, an unresolved V gene accounts for under half of them, and the cause for the rest is not known. V, J and clone size are taken as reported in that table, and D and trimming were inferred from the DNA itself. Recorded for this sample are about 2 million clones; about 95% of them occurred a single time. 1.2% of the sample belongs to the ten largest clones.

CD8 naive samples were obtained by positive selection for CCR7 among CD45RO-negative cells, yielding a CD45RA+CCR7+ population from which TemRA cells were excluded. The donors were healthy, HIV-negative adults with no recently reported acute infections or vaccinations. Every donor was a Caucasian adult living in Nashville, Tennessee, USA. Blood was obtained by leukapheresis, after which PBMCs were separated by Ficoll-Histopaque density gradient centrifugation and cryopreserved in liquid nitrogen vapor phase. Analytical flow cytometry was used to check the purity and quantity of every magnetically sorted T cell population. From each sorted fraction, genomic DNA was isolated and quantified by UV absorbance on a Nanodrop 2000c. Concerning this clone itself: Which antigen it targets is not known. Per-base qualities were not stored, and no clone one base away is much larger.

The germline V gene specifies SGHTS as CDR1 and YDEGEE as CDR2. Counted from cysteine to phenylalanine, this CDR3 has 16 amino acids. CDR3 DNA is the only sequence kept; it has 48 bases, read in frame from the first base. The V and J ends are trimmed by 2 bases and 4 bases, leaving 16 bases between them. The V and J segments used are TRBV5-8 and TRBJ2-1, with the D assignment possibly TRBD1 or TRBD2, given 5 matching bases for each. Sequenced material: naive CD8+ T cells sorted from blood. Sample cell subset or site, as interpreted from the label and publication: CD45RA+CCR7+. The sequence came from a man aged 18 to 29 in good health. CDR3 reads: CASSLSIGTVYNEQFF. The nucleotide sequence reads TGTGCCAGCAGCTTATCAATCGGGACCGTATACAATGAGCAGTTCTTC.